A single sample is the source of the 29 T cell receptor beta chains below, sequenced in a study of cytomegalovirus exposure and HLA in healthy donors. The PCR contained 60 Vbeta and 13 Jbeta primers. The data were produced by immunoSEQ multiplex PCR, yet TCRdb's version contains in-frame clones alone and is incomplete. The data hold 150,000 to 200,000 clones, with 84% observed a single time. The sequencing input was PBMCs. These receptors originate from a boy younger than 18 in good health and CMV-seronegative.

A few counts support this clone. The chain employs TRBV19 and TRBJ2-3; D not resolved. CDR3 length equals 14 residues. Per germline, CDR1 LNHDA and CDR2 SQIVND (reference sequence). V was trimmed by 1 base and J by 0 bases, leaving 5 bases between them. The chain's CDR3 is CASSIGLSTDTQYF. In DNA form, the CDR3 reads TGTGCCAGTAGTATAGGACTGAGCACAGATACGCAGTATTTT.

This chain uses TRBV5-6 with TRBJ1-1, with D unresolved. Germline-derived CDR1 and CDR2 are SGHDT and YYEEEE. CDR3 length equals 14 residues. V lost 1 base and J 2 bases, leaving 9 bases between the germline ends. The CDR3 nucleotides are TGTGCCAGCAGCTTGAGCGGCAGCAACACTGAAGCTTTCTTT. Amino acid sequence: CASSLSGSNTEAFF.

The chain links TRBV27 to TRBJ1-2, with D unclear. Trimming pared 4 bases from V and 0 bases from J, leaving 9 bases between. CDR3 length: 14 residues. The germline V gene has CDR1 MNHEY and CDR2 SMNVEV (reference sequence). Written as DNA, the CDR3 is TGTGCCAGCAGTTACAGCCAGGCTAACTATGGCTACACCTTC. It translates to CASSYSQANYGYTF.

The V gene is TRBV11-2, the J gene TRBJ2-7; 7 bases agree with TRBD1. The CDR3 runs to 15 residues. Germline-derived CDR1 and CDR2 are SGHAT and FQNNGV. V lost 0 bases to trimming and J lost 0 bases; unmatched junction nucleotides: 2. The CDR3 nucleotides are TGTGCCAGCAGCTTAGAAGGGACAGTCTCCTACGAGCAGTACTTC. Residues: CASSLEGTVSYEQYF.

The chain has TRBV11-2 and TRBJ2-3, with 10 bases identical to TRBD2. J gave up 4 bases and V 2 bases, and 3 bases lay outside the gene matches. This CDR3 has 15 residues. CDR1 SGHAT and CDR2 FQNNGV come from the germline V gene. The CDR3 nucleotides are TGTGCCAGCAGCTTATACCTAGCGGGAGCAGATACGCAGTATTTT. Protein sequence: CASSLYLAGADTQYF. The full variable domain, in which reference TRBV11-2 and TRBJ2-3 provide the parts outside the CDR3, is EAGVAQSPRYKIIEKRQSVAFWCNPISGHATLYWYQQILGQGPKLLIQFQNNGVVDDSQLPKDRFSAERLKGVDSTLKIQPAKLEDSAVYLCASSLYLAGADTQYFGPGTRLTVL.

The gene calls are TRBV19 and TRBJ2-1; D might be TRBD1 (6 bases). The germline V and J ends were trimmed by 9 bases and 5 bases, with 20 bases remaining between them. Germline values: CDR1 LNHDA, CDR2 SQIVND (reference sequence). This CDR3 has 15 amino acids. The CDR3 region is CASRSNRDTNNEQFF. CDR3 DNA: TGTGCCAGCCGATCTAACCGGGACACCAACAATGAGCAGTTCTTC. Variable domain in full (rest from reference TRBV19 and TRBJ2-1): DGGITQSPKYLFRKEGQNVTLSCEQNLNHDAMYWYRQDPGQGLRLIYYSQIVNDFQKGDIAEGYSVSREKKESFPLTVTSAQKNPTAFYLCASRSNRDTNNEQFFGPGTRLTVL.

The chain carries TRBV10-1 and TRBJ2-3, with 7 positions matching TRBD2. This CDR3 is built from 15 residues. V lost 5 bases and J lost 6; bases outside the gene matches: 11. From germline, CDR1 is WNHNN and CDR2 SYGVQD (reference sequence). CDR3 bases: TGCGCCAGCAGTCCCCTGGGGGGGAATGGTGATACGCAGTATTTT. This gives the protein CASSPLGGNGDTQYF.

The CDR3 region has the DNA TGTGCCAGCAGTGAACGCCTGGGGACAGGGGGCAATCAGCCCCAGCATTTT. Protein sequence: CASSERLGTGGNQPQHF. This sequence joins TRBV6-1 and TRBJ1-5, with 10 bases fitting TRBD1. Germline CDR1 and CDR2: MNHNS and SASEGT. The CDR3 consists of 17 residues. J was trimmed by 2 bases and V by 2 bases; bases with no gene match: 6.

The J gene is TRBJ1-4, the V gene TRBV6-1; D is undetermined. V dropped 4 bases and J dropped 7 bases, with 13 bases sitting between them. Germline CDR1 and CDR2: MNHNS and SASEGT. This CDR3 contains 14 residues. CDR3 nucleotides: TGTGCCAGCAGTGCGACTCAGTCGAGTGAAAAACTGTTTTTT. Translated: CASSATQSSEKLFF.

The genes are TRBV27 and TRBJ1-6, with a possible D match to TRBD1 (6 bases). This CDR3 has 15 amino acids. V dropped 6 bases and J dropped 8 bases, with 17 bases sitting between them. In germline, CDR1 is MNHEY, CDR2 SMNVEV (reference sequence). The CDR3 nucleotides read TGTGCCAGCAGGCCCCAGGGGACCTTAGATTCACCCCTCCACTTT. Translating it yields CASRPQGTLDSPLHF.

This rearrangement joins TRBV27 to TRBJ2-1, with 8 bases that match TRBD2. Germline V lookup: CDR1 MNHEY, CDR2 SMNVEV (reference sequence). This CDR3 spans 18 amino acids. The ends lost 6 bases at V and 0 bases at J; junction bases unmatched: 13. The chain's CDR3 is CASSLLPGLGSSYNEQFF. CDR3 DNA: TGTGCCAGCAGCCTCCTCCCGGGACTAGGTAGCTCCTACAATGAGCAGTTCTTC.

The rearrangement joins TRBV7-9 to TRBJ2-7; weak D call: TRBD1 (6 bases). Germline CDR1 is SEHNR and CDR2 is FQNEAQ (reference sequence). V was clipped by 5 bases and J by 2 bases, with 19 bases between them. The CDR3 covers 16 residues. This CDR3 is CASSPLNSRGPYEQYF. CDR3 sequence (DNA): TGTGCCAGCAGCCCATTAAACTCCAGGGGTCCCTACGAGCAGTACTTC.

The chain combines TRBV27 with TRBJ2-2, with 9 nucleotides matching TRBD1. CDR1 is MNHEY, CDR2 SMNVEV, per germline (reference sequence). The J segment lost 7 bases and the V segment lost 8 bases, leaving 8 bases of the junction unmatched. The CDR3 spans 14 residues. The CDR3 reads CASGPGQGHGELFF. The CDR3 DNA reads TGTGCCAGCGGACCGGGACAGGGACACGGGGAGCTGTTTTTT.

The rearrangement joins TRBV18 to TRBJ1-1; 7 bases fit TRBD1. V was pared by 5 bases and J by 5 bases, with 5 bases of the junction left unmatched. CDR3 length: 13 amino acids. CDR1 is KGHSH and CDR2 is LQKENI in the germline V gene. DNA of the CDR3: TGTGCCAGCTCATCCACAGGGGTAACTGAAGCTTTCTTT. Amino acid sequence: CASSSTGVTEAFF.

The chain employs TRBV28 and TRBJ1-5; TRBD1 matches at 8 bases. The CDR3 consists of 16 residues. From germline, CDR1 is MDHEN and CDR2 SYDVKM. V lost 5 bases to trimming and J lost 2 bases; unmatched junction nucleotides: 8. CDR3 sequence: CASSPIQGAGNQPQHF. The DNA for the CDR3 is TGTGCCAGCAGTCCAATCCAGGGGGCCGGCAATCAGCCCCAGCATTTT. Variable domain in full (rest from reference TRBV28 and TRBJ1-5): DVKVTQSSRYLVKRTGEKVFLECVQDMDHENMFWYRQDPGLGLRLIYFSYDVKMKEKGDIPEGYSVSREKKERFSLILESASTNQTSMYLCASSPIQGAGNQPQHFGDGTRLSIL.

As for this clone: One end of the junction does not line up with germline, which may come from a read error. The chain employs TRBV7-7 and TRBJ2-5, with 12 bases matching TRBD2. Germline CDR1 SSHAT, CDR2 FNYEAQ (reference sequence). This CDR3 spans 15 amino acids. The CDR3 is CASSLSSGRAETQYF. CDR3 DNA: TGTGCTAGCAGCTTATCTAGCGGGAGGGCAGAGACCCAGTACTTC.

This chain uses TRBV5-8 with TRBJ2-6, with D maybe TRBD2 (5 bases). The CDR3 loop spans 18 amino acids. Germline CDR1 reads SGHTS; CDR2 reads YDEGEE. V was cut by 0 bases and J by 2 bases, with 15 bases left in between. The DNA of the CDR3 is TGTGCCAGCAGCTTGGGGGGAGCCAGTCGTACTGGGGCCAACGTCCTGACTTTC. The encoded protein is CASSLGGASRTGANVLTF.

J is TRBJ1-6 and V is TRBV6-1; 7 bases are shared with TRBD1. CDR1 MNHNS and CDR2 SASEGT come from the germline V gene. The CDR3 is 14 residues long. V was clipped by 3 bases and J by 7 bases; unmatched bases: 3. As DNA, the CDR3 is TGTGCCAGCAGTGAGTTCAGGGGGAATTCACCCCTCCACTTT. Its protein is CASSEFRGNSPLHF.

The V gene is TRBV9, the J gene TRBJ2-3; 8 positions match TRBD2. V dropped 2 bases and J dropped 0; count of bases not matched to a gene: 8. The CDR3 consists of 17 residues. CDR1 is SGDLS and CDR2 is YYNGEE in the germline V gene. DNA of the CDR3: TGTGCCAGCAGCGTTAGCGGGGCGATCTCTAGCACAGATACGCAGTATTTT. Amino acid sequence: CASSVSGAISSTDTQYF. Full variable domain (rest looked up from reference TRBV9 and TRBJ2-3): DSGVTQTPKHLITATGQRVTLRCSPRSGDLSVYWYQQSLDQGLQFLIQYYNGEERAKGNILERFSAQQFPDLHSELNLSSLELGDSALYFCASSVSGAISSTDTQYFGPGTRLTVL.

The chain is built from TRBV15 and TRBJ1-5, with a weak D call TRBD1 (5 bases). From germline, CDR1 is LNHNV and CDR2 YYDKDF (reference sequence). V lost 3 bases, J lost 5 bases, and 11 bases lay in between. The CDR3 has 14 amino acids. This CDR3 is CATSRGRSDQPQHF. In DNA, the CDR3 is TGTGCCACCAGCAGGGGGCGAAGCGATCAGCCCCAGCATTTT.

V is TRBV29-1 and J is TRBJ2-7; D is perhaps TRBD1 (7 bases). The CDR3 is 14 amino acids. Germline values: CDR1 SQVTM, CDR2 ANQGSEA. V was cut by 7 bases and J by 7 bases, with 23 bases left in between. The CDR3 spells CSAYRDSLGGEQYF. The CDR3 nucleotides are TGCAGCGCCTACCGGGACAGCCTCGGAGGGGAGCAGTACTTC.

This sequence joins TRBV6-5 and TRBJ2-5, with TRBD2 matching 11 bases. Trimming at V came to 4 bases and at J to 5 bases, leaving 9 bases not matched to a gene. There are 16 residues in the CDR3. CDR1 is MNHEY and CDR2 is SVGAGI in the germline V gene. DNA for the CDR3: TGTGCCAGCAGTTGGGGGCTAGCGGGGGGTTTGGAGACCCAGTACTTC. Translating gives CASSWGLAGGLETQYF.

The CDR3 is CASSLLGQGSYGYTF. The CDR3 bases are TGTGCCAGCAGTCTTCTAGGACAGGGGTCGTATGGCTACACCTTC. The gene calls are TRBV7-8 and TRBJ1-2; 9 nucleotides match TRBD1. Trimming cost V 6 bases and J 5 bases; bases outside gene matches: 10. The CDR3 covers 15 residues. Germline CDR1 and CDR2: SGHVS and FQNEAQ. Complete variable domain (other parts from reference TRBV7-8 and TRBJ1-2): GAGVSQSPRYKVAKRGQDVALRCDPISGHVSLFWYQQALGQGPEFLTYFQNEAQLDKSGLPSDRFFAERPEGSVSTLKIQRTQQEDSAVYLCASSLLGQGSYGYTFGSGTRLTVV.

J is TRBJ2-1 and V is TRBV2; 13 bases line up with TRBD2. This CDR3 comprises 20 residues. The ends lost 7 bases at V and 5 bases at J; junction bases unmatched: 20. The germline V gene encodes CDR1 SNHLY and CDR2 FYNNEI. CDR3 in DNA: TGTGCCAGCATGGCGGGACAGGCTTCGACTAGCGGGAGGTCCCACAATGAGCAGTTCTTC. Translation gives CASMAGQASTSGRSHNEQFF.

The chain has TRBV7-2 and TRBJ2-1, with TRBD2 identical over 11 bases. The CDR3 has 15 residues. V was clipped by 6 bases and J by 13 bases; unmatched bases: 14. From germline, CDR1 is SGHTA and CDR2 FQGNSA. The CDR3: CASSVASGGTTTQFF. The CDR3 nucleotides read TGTGCCAGCAGTGTCGCTAGCGGGGGGACAACCACCCAGTTCTTC.

V is TRBV30 and J is TRBJ1-4; perhaps TRBD1 as D (6 bases). CDR1 and CDR2 from the germline V gene are GTSNPN and SVGIG (reference sequence). V lost 2 bases and J 5 bases, leaving 12 bases between the germline ends. The CDR3 is 14 amino acids. CDR3 amino acids: CAWSRGTLNEKLFF. CDR3 coding DNA: TGTGCCTGGAGTAGGGGGACACTCAATGAAAAACTGTTTTTT.

DNA of the CDR3: TGTGCCAGCTCACCAGGGACAGGGGGCGAGCAGTACTTC. Translation: CASSPGTGGEQYF. The chain recombines TRBV18 with TRBJ2-7; the match to TRBD1 covers 11 bases. The germline CDR1 and CDR2 sequences are KGHSH and LQKENI. J lost 6 bases, V lost 2 bases, and 0 bases had no gene match. CDR3 length: 13 residues.

V gene TRBV4-1 combines with J gene TRBJ2-1, with 8 bases aligning to TRBD1. V gave up 0 bases and J gave up 5 bases; unmatched junction bases: 6. The CDR3 is 16 residues long. Germline assignment: CDR1 MGHRA and CDR2 YSYEKL. CDR3 in DNA: TGCGCCAGCAGCCAAGAGGGAGACAGGGGCGACAATGAGCAGTTCTTC. Its protein is CASSQEGDRGDNEQFF.

The chain couples TRBV5-4 to TRBJ1-3, with 7 bases fitting TRBD1. The CDR3 loop spans 15 amino acids. CDR1 SGHNT and CDR2 YYREEE come from the germline V gene (reference sequence). With 0 bases clipped from V and 5 bases from J, the junction kept 5 bases outside the gene matches. The DNA for the CDR3 is TGTGCCAGCAGCTTGGACCCACAGGGGAGAAACACCATATATTTT. Its protein product is CASSLDPQGRNTIYF. Variable domain in full (rest from reference TRBV5-4 and TRBJ1-3): ETGVTQSPTHLIKTRGQQVTLRCSSQSGHNTVSWYQQALGQGPQFIFQYYREEENGRGNFPPRFSGLQFPNYSSELNVNALELDDSALYLCASSLDPQGRNTIYFGEGSWLTVV.